The present TCR beta chain was sequenced within a study of memory CD4+ T cells and cytomegalovirus serostatus. Background on the study: This sample comes from healthy Belgian adults, eight to ten CMV seropositive, about 25 seronegative.

Points from the study as a whole: Of approximately 160 reported CMV TCRbeta sequences, 60 to 85 were found in memory CD4+ repertoires. Suggested: most of the CMV-linked TCR signature lies in CD4+ memory cells.

This table comes from immunoSEQ multiplex PCR, and its TCRdb copy is limited to in-frame clones, with some not included. The data contain over 40,000 clones, about 74% of them singletons. The sort gate was single viable CD3+CD4+CD8-CD45RO+ cells for memory CD4+ T cells. Worth noting for this clone: Its antigen is not identified.

There are 14 residues in the CDR3. Germline CDR1 reads SGHRS; CDR2 reads YFSETQ. V dropped 4 bases and J dropped 8 bases, with 15 bases sitting between them. The chain has TRBV5-1 and TRBJ1-4, with D possibly TRBD1 on 6 matching bases. The specimen was memory CD4+ T cells from blood. This receptor was identified in an adult in good health and CMV-seropositive. CDR3 protein: CASSPPDSLEKLFF. In DNA form, the CDR3 reads TGCGCCAGCAGCCCACCGGACAGCCTGGAAAAACTGTTTTTT.